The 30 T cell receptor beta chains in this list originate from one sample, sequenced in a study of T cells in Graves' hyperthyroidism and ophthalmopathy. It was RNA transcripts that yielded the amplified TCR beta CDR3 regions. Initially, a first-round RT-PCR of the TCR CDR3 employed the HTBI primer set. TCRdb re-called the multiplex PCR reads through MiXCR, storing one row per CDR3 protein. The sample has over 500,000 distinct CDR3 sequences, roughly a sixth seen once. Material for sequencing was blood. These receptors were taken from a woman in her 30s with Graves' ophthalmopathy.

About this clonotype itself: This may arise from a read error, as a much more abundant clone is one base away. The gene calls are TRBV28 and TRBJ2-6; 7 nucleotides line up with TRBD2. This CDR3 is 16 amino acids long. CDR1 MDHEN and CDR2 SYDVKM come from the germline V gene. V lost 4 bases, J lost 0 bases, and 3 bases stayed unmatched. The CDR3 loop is CASSSWTSSGANVLTF. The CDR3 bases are TGTGCCAGCAGTTCCTGGACTAGCTCTGGGGCCAACGTCCTGACTTTC.

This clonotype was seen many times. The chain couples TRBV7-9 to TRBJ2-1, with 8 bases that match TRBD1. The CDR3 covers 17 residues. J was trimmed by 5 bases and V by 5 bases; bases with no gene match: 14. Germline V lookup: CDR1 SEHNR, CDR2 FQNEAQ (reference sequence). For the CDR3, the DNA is TGTGCCAGCAGCCACGGGGCCGGACAGGGTTGGGACAATGAGCAGTTCTTC. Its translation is CASSHGAGQGWDNEQFF.

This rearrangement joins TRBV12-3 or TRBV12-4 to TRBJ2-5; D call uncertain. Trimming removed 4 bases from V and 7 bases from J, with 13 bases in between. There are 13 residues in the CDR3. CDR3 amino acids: CASSSGQSGTQYF. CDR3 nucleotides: TGTGCCAGCAGTTCGGGCCAAAGTGGGACCCAGTACTTC.

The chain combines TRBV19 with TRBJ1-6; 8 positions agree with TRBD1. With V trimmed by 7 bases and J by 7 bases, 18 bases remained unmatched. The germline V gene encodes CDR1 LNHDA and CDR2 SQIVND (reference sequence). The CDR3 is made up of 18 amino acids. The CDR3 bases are TGTGCCAGTACCCCCTCTATCCGACCGGGACAGGACAATTCACCCCTCCACTTT. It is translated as CASTPSIRPGQDNSPLHF.

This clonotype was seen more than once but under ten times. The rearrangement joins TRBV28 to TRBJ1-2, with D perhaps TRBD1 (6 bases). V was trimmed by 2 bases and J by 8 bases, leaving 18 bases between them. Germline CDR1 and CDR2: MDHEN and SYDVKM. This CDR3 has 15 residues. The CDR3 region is CASSLATQGPGGYTF. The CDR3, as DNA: TGTGCCAGCAGTTTAGCCACACAGGGCCCTGGGGGCTACACCTTC.

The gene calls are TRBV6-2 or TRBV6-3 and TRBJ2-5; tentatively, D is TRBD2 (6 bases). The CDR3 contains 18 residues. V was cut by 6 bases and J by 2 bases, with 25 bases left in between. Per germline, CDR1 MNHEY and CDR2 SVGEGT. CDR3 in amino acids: CASSPSPGTPTIQETQYF. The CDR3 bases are TGTGCCAGCAGCCCCTCTCCAGGGACTCCCACCATACAAGAGACCCAGTACTTC.

The CDR3 loop is CSVETGVGQGELYEQYF. In nucleotides, the CDR3 is TGCAGCGTTGAAACGGGGGTCGGACAGGGCGAACTCTACGAGCAGTACTTC. This chain joins TRBV29-1 and TRBJ2-7, with TRBD1 matching 8 bases. CDR3 length: 17 amino acids. The germline gives CDR1 SQVTM, CDR2 ANQGSEA. V shed 2 bases and J 3 bases; nucleotides not matched to a gene: 15.

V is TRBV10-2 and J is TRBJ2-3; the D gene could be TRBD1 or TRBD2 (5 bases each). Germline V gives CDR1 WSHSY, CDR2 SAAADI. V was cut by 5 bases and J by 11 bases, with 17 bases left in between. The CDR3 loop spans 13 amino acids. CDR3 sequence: CASSRDLRMEQYF. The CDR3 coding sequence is TGCGCCAGCAGTAGGGACCTTCGGATGGAGCAGTATTTT.

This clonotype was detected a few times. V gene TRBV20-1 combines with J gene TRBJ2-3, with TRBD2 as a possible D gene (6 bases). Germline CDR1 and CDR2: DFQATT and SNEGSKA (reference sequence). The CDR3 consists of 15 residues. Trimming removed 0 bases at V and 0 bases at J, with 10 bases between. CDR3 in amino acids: CSAREGAGSTDTQYF. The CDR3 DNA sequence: TGCAGTGCTAGAGAAGGGGCGGGGAGCACAGATACGCAGTATTTT.

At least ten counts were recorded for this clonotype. CDR3 sequence reads: CASSPTSGTSYEQYF. The CDR3 DNA sequence: TGTGCCAGCAGCCCGACTAGCGGTACCTCCTACGAGCAGTACTTC. V usage is TRBV3-1 and J usage is TRBJ2-7; 9 positions agree with TRBD2. This CDR3 has 15 residues. Germline V CDR1 and CDR2: LGHDT, YNNKEL (reference sequence). V shed 4 bases and J 0 bases; nucleotides not matched to a gene: 4.

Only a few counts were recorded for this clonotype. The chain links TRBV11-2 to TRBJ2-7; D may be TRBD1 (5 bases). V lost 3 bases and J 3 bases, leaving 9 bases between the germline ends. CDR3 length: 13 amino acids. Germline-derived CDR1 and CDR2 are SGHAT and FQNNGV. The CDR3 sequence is CASSFIRDYEQYF. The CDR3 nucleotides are TGTGCCAGCAGCTTTATCAGGGACTACGAGCAGTACTTC.

CDR3 loop: CSAKHSVNSNQPQHF. The CDR3, as DNA: TGCAGTGCCAAGCATTCGGTAAATAGCAATCAGCCCCAGCATTTT. This rearrangement joins TRBV20-1 to TRBJ1-5, with D unclear. Germline CDR1 DFQATT, CDR2 SNEGSKA (reference sequence). The CDR3 consists of 15 residues. V was pared by 6 bases and J by 0 bases, with 15 bases between.

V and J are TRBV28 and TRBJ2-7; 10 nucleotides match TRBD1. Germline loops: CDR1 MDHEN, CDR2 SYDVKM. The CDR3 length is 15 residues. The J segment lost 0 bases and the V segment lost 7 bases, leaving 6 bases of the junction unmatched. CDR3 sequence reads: CASIPGQGTSYEQYF. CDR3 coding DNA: TGTGCCAGCATTCCGGGACAGGGGACCTCCTACGAGCAGTACTTC.

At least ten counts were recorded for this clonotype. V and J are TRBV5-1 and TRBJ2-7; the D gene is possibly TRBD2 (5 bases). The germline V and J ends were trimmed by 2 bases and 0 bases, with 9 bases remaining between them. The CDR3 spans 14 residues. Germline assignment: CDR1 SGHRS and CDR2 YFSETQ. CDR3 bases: TGCGCCAGCAGCTTAGTACGGGGCTCCTACGAGCAGTACTTC. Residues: CASSLVRGSYEQYF.

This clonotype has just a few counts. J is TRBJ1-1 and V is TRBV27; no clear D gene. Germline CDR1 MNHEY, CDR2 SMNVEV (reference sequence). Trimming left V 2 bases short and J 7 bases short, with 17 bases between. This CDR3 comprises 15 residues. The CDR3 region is CASSLSGLTSGEAFF. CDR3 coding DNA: TGTGCCAGCAGTTTAAGCGGACTTACAAGCGGTGAAGCTTTCTTT.

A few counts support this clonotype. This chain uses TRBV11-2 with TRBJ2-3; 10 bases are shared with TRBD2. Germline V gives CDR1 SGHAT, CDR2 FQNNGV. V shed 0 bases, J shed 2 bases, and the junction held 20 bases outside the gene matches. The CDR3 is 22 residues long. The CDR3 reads CASSLDPRQGPSGRRVTDTQYF. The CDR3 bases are TGTGCCAGCAGCTTAGACCCTAGACAGGGCCCTAGCGGGAGACGGGTCACAGATACGCAGTATTTT.

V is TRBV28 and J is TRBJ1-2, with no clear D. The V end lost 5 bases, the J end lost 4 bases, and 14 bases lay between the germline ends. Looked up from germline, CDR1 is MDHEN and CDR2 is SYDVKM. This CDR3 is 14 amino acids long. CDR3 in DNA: TGTGCCAGCAGTCTACTTTACCGAGTCTATGGCTACACCTTC. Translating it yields CASSLLYRVYGYTF.

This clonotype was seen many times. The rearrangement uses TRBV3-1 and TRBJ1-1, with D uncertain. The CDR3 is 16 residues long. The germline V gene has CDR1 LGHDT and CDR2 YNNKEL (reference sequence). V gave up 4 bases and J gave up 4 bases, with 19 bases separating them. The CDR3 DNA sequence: TGTGCCAGCAGCCCGAAGCCCGGGGTACGACGCACTGAAGCTTTCTTT. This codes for CASSPKPGVRRTEAFF.

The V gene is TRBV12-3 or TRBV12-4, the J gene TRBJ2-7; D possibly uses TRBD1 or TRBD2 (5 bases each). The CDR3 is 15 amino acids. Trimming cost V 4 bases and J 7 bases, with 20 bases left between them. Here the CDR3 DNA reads TGTGCCAGCAGTTCCCAGGGCGGGCCAGTGTTAGAGCAGTACTTC. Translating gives CASSSQGGPVLEQYF.

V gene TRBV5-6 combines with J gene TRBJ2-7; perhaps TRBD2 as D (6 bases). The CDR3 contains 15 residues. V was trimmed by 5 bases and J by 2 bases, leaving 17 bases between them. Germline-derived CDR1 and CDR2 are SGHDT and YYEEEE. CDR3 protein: CASRGNGGNPYEQYF. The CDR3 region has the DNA TGTGCCAGCAGGGGTAATGGAGGGAACCCCTACGAGCAGTACTTC.

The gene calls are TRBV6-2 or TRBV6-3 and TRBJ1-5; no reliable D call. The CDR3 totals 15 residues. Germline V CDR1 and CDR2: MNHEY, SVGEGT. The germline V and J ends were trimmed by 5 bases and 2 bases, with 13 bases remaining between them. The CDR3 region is CASSVDTSGNQPQHF. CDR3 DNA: TGTGCCAGCAGTGTAGACACCTCGGGCAATCAGCCCCAGCATTTT.

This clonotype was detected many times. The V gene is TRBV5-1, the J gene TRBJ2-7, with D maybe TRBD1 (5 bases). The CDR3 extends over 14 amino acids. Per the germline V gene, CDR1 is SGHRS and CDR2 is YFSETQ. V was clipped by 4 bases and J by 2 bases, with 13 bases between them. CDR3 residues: CASSRSQGAYEQYF. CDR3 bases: TGCGCCAGCAGCCGATCTCAGGGTGCCTACGAGCAGTACTTC.

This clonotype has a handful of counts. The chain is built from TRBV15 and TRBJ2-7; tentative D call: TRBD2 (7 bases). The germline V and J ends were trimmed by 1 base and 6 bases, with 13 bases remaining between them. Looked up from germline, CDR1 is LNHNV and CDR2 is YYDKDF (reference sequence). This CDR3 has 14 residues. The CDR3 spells CATSRVGGGVEQYF. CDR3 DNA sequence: TGTGCCACCAGCAGAGTGGGAGGGGGGGTCGAGCAGTACTTC.

DNA of the CDR3: TGTGCCAGCAGAGAAAAACCGGGACCCCTCTATGGCTACACCTTC. Residues: CASREKPGPLYGYTF. J is TRBJ1-2 and V is TRBV6-1; tentative D call: TRBD1 (5 bases). The germline V gene has CDR1 MNHNS and CDR2 SASEGT. Trimming took 6 bases from V and 4 from J, leaving 18 bases between them. This CDR3 is 15 amino acids long.

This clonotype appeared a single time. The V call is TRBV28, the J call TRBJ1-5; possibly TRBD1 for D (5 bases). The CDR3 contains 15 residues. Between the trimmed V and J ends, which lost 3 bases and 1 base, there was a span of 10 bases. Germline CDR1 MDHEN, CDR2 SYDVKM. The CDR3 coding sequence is TGTGCCAGCAGTTTTGAAGGGGCGAGCAATCAGCCCCAGCATTTT. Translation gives CASSFEGASNQPQHF.

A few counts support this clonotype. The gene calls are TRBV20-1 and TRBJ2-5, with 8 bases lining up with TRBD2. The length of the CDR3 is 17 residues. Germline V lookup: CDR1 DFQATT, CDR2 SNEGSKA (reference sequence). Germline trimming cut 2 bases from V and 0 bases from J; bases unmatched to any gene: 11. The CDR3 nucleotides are TGCAGTGCTAGACCCTATAGCGGGATCTCGTACCAAGAGACCCAGTACTTC. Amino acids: CSARPYSGISYQETQYF.

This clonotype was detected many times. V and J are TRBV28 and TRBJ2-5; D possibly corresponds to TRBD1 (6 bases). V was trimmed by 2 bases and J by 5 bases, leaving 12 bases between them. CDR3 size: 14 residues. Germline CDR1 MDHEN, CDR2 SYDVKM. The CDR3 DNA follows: TGTGCCAGCAGTTTAGTTACAGGGAAGGAGACCCAGTACTTC. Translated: CASSLVTGKETQYF.

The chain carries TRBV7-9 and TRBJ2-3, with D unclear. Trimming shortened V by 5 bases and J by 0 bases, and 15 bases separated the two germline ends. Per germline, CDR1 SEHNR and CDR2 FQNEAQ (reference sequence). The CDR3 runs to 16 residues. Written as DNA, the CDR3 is TGTGCCAGCAGCGAGCCCCTAGGAACTAGCACAGATACGCAGTATTTT. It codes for CASSEPLGTSTDTQYF.

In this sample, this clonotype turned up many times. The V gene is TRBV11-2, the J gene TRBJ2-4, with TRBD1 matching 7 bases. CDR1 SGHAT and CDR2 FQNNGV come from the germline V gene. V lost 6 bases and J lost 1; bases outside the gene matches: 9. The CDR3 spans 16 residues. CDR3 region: CASSYSTGMAKNIQYF. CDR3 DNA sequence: TGTGCCAGCAGTTATTCGACAGGGATGGCCAAAAACATTCAGTACTTC.

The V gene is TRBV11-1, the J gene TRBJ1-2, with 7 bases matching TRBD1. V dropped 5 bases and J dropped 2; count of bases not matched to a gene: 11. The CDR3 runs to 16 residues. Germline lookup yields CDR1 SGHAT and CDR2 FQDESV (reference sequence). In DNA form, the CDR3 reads TGTGCCAGCAGCCCCAGAGACTCGACAGGGAACTATGGCTACACCTTC. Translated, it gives CASSPRDSTGNYGYTF.